This T cell receptor (beta chain) was recorded in a study of cytomegalovirus exposure and HLA in healthy donors. This clone appeared a single time. Sequence at one end of the junction differs from germline and may be a read error. The CDR3 runs to 15 residues. Germline V gene sequence: CDR1 MDHEN, CDR2 SYDVKM. The PCR ran on 60 Vbeta and 13 Jbeta primers. Sequencing was performed with immunoSEQ multiplex PCR; in TCRdb, only in-frame clones are kept and a portion is missing. The sample holds some 120,000 clones; 74% are singletons and the top ten take approximately 3.9%. The genes are TRBV28 and TRBJ2-7; TRBD2 matches 11 bases. This receptor was obtained from a woman between 45 and 65 years old in good health and CMV-seropositive. The sequencing input was PBMCs. The CDR3 bases are TGTGCCAGCAGTTTAGTCCTAGCGGGGGGTCCAGAGCGGTACTTC. Its protein product is CASSLVLAGGPERYF.